Below, one T cell receptor (beta chain) is given with its context. It was across several immunoSEQ plates that each subset's genomic DNA was evenly split. TCRdb keeps only in-frame clones here, not all; method: immunoSEQ multiplex PCR. This sample has around 1.4 million clones; around 98.5% occur once, and the top ten carry over 0.3%. The data were taken from a study of shared clonotypes between healthy human individuals. V shed 10 bases and J shed 6 bases, with 23 bases lying between them. There are 15 residues in the CDR3. Germline V gene sequence: CDR1 MGHDK, CDR2 SYGVNS. The source material was naive CD4+ T cells sorted from blood. Subset defined: CD45RA+ positively selected. This receptor was identified in a man aged 30-40 years in good health. The chain employs TRBV25-1 and TRBJ2-3; a possible D gene is TRBD2 (7 bases). This chain's CDR3 is CATGSRGALTDTQYF. The DNA for the CDR3 is TGTGCCACCGGGTCCCGGGGGGCACTCACCGATACGCAGTATTTT.